This T cell receptor beta chain came from a study of blood T cell repertoires in COVID-19. Some clones are missing from TCRdb's copy, which holds only in-frame ones; the method was immunoSEQ multiplex PCR. The profile shows some 100,000 clones, around 90% of them singletons. The germline V and J ends were trimmed by 0 bases and 10 bases, with 8 bases remaining between them. The CDR3 sequence is 12 residues long. CDR1 is SGHKS and CDR2 is YYEKEE in the germline V gene (reference sequence). The Seattle patients, enrolled during active infection, were followed longitudinally. V and J are TRBV5-5 and TRBJ2-1; D remains ambiguous. This sequence was found in a man aged 45-65 years with COVID-19, enrolled during active disease. The sample comprised peripheral blood. The CDR3 here is CASSLGIPEQFF. CDR3 coding DNA: TGTGCCAGCAGCTTGGGTATCCCGGAGCAGTTCTTC.